This T cell receptor beta chain was recorded in a study of T cell responses to AZD1222 COVID-19 vaccine. Generated by immunoSEQ multiplex PCR, the TCRdb table keeps only in-frame clones and is missing some. The repertoire consists of fewer than 150,000 clones, with about 88% occurring once and the leading ten covering roughly 7.4%. The CDR3 covers 16 residues. CDR1 is SGDLS and CDR2 is YYNGEE in the germline V gene. Trimming took 0 bases from V and 0 from J; bases not matched to a gene: 4. The chain carries TRBV9 and TRBJ2-3, with 7 bases aligning to TRBD2. This clonotype was sampled from an adult in good health. The input for sequencing was peripheral blood, taken on day 0 of AZD1222 vaccination. The CDR3, as DNA: TGTGCCAGCAGCGTAGTAAGCGGGATTAGCACAGATACGCAGTATTTT. It encodes CASSVVSGISTDTQYF.